This entry features one TCR beta chain sequence. How the authors handled the data: For nucleated cells, counts were estimated from reference gene primer amplification. Assay used: immunoSEQ multiplex PCR; TCRdb lists only in-frame clones, some missing. D and trimming were read from the DNA, whereas the V and J calls and clone size are those reported in that table. The data contain more than 250,000 clones, more than 75% of them singletons. The CDR3 runs to 14 residues. CDR1 is SGHRS, CDR2 YFSETQ, per germline. V was trimmed by 4 bases and J by 0 bases, leaving 10 bases between them. This specimen comes from a study of blood T cell repertoires in COVID-19. Study-level background: The United States, Italy and Spain supplied acute and convalescent COVID-19 samples. The cDNA or gDNA used as material had been derived from T cells, B-cell-depleted T cells, or PBMCs.

The TCR sequence derives from a woman aged 45 to 65 with acute or convalescent COVID-19. The rearrangement joins TRBV5-1 to TRBJ1-1; D may be TRBD1 (6 bases). Sequenced input: peripheral blood. The CDR3: CASSPDSLNTEAFF. The CDR3 DNA sequence: TGCGCCAGCAGCCCGGACAGTCTGAACACTGAAGCTTTCTTT.